This T cell receptor (beta chain) was recovered during a study of T cell changes during pregnancy in multiple sclerosis. The protocol was immunoSEQ multiplex PCR, while the TCRdb copy is restricted to in-frame clones and leaves out a portion. Of about 110,000 clones listed, more than 80% are singletons. The CDR3 sequence is 14 residues long. In germline, CDR1 is PRHDT, CDR2 FYEKMQ (reference sequence). With respect to this clone: At one of its ends the junction is not consistent with the germline gene, which may arise from a read error.

The receptor was derived from a female donor with multiple sclerosis, enrolled in a pregnancy study. The starting material was peripheral blood, obtained before pregnancy. V usage is TRBV13 and J usage is TRBJ2-1, with 12 bases aligning to TRBD2. CDR3 bases: TGTGCCAGCAGCCTAGGACTAGCGGGAAATGAGCAGTTCTTC. This translates into CASSLGLAGNEQFF.